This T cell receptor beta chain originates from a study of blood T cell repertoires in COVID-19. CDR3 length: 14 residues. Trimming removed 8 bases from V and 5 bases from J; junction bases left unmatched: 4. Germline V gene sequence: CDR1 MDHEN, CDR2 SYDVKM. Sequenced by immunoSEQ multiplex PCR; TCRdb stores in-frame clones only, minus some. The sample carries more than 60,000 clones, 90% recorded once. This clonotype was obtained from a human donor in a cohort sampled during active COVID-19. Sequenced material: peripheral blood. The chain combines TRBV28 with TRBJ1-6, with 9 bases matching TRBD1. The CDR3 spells CASGWDRDNSPLHF. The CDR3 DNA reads TGTGCCAGCGGGTGGGACAGGGATAATTCACCCCTCCACTTT.